Sequencing of this T cell receptor (beta chain) was carried out in a study of cytomegalovirus exposure and HLA in healthy donors. The germline V gene has CDR1 LGHNT and CDR2 FRNRAP. V shed 7 bases, J shed 7 bases, and the junction held 13 bases outside the gene matches. This CDR3 region has 15 residues. Notes on this clone: Its matching antigen is unknown.

Study conclusions and caveats: In vitro confirmation showed a few CMV-associated chains to be CMV antigen specific. Listed as cytomegalovirus-associated were about 160 TCR beta chains.

TCRdb's table, derived via immunoSEQ multiplex PCR, lists solely in-frame clones and lacks some. Seen here are 100,000 to 150,000 clones, around nine tenths observed once, and the top ten hold approximately 2%. The chain carries TRBV12-5 and TRBJ2-1, with 7 positions matching TRBD2. This receptor was obtained from a woman aged 18-35 years in good health and CMV-seronegative. Material for sequencing was PBMCs. The CDR3 region is CASVDGGSGGNEQFF. DNA of the CDR3: TGTGCTAGTGTTGACGGCGGGAGTGGGGGGAATGAGCAGTTCTTC. The full variable domain, in which reference TRBV12-5 and TRBJ2-1 provide the parts outside the CDR3, is DARVTQTPRHKVTEMGQEVTMRCQPILGHNTVFWYRQTMMQGLELLAYFRNRAPLDDSGMPKDRFSAEMPDATLATLKIQPSEPRDSAVYFCASVDGGSGGNEQFFGPGTRLTVL.